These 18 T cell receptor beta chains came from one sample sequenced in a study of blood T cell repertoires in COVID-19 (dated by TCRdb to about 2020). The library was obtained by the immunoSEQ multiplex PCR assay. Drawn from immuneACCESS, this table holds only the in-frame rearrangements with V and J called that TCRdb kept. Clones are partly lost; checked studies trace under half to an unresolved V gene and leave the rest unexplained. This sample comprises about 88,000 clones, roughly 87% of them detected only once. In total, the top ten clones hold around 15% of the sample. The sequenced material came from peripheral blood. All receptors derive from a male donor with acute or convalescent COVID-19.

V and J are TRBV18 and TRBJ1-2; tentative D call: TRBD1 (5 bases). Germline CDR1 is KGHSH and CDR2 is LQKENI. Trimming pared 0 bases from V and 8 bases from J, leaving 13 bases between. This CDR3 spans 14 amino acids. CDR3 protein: CASSPPTGGGGYTF. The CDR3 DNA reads TGTGCCAGCTCACCACCGACCGGGGGTGGCGGCTACACCTTC.

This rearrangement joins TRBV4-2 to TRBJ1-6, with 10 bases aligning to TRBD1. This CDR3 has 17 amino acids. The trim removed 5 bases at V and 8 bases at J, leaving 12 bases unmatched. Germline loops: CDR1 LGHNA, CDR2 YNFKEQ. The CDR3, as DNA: TGTGCCAGCAGCGAAGGACCCGGGACAGGGGATTATTCACCCCTCCACTTT. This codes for CASSEGPGTGDYSPLHF.

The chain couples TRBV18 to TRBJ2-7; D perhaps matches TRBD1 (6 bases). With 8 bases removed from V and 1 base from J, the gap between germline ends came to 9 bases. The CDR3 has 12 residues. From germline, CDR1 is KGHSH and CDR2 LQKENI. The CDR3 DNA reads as TGTGCCAGCGGGACAAATTCCTACGAGCAGTACTTC. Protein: CASGTNSYEQYF.

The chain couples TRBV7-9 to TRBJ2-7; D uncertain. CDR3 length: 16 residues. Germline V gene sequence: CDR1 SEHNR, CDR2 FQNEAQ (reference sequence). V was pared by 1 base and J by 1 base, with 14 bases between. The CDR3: CASSLDGRRVSYEQYF. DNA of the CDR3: TGTGCCAGCAGCTTAGATGGCCGGAGAGTGTCCTACGAGCAGTACTTC. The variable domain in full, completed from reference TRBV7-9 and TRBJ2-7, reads DTGVSQNPRHKITKRGQNVTFRCDPISEHNRLYWYRQTLGQGPEFLTYFQNEAQLEKSRLLSDRFSAERPKGSFSTLEIQRTEQGDSAMYLCASSLDGRRVSYEQYFGPGTRLTVT.

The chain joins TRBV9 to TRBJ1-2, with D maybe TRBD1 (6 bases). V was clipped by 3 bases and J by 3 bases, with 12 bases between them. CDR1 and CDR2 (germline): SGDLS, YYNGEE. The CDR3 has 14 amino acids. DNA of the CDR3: TGTGCCAGCAGCGAAAAGACAGGCGACTATGGCTACACCTTC. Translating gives CASSEKTGDYGYTF.

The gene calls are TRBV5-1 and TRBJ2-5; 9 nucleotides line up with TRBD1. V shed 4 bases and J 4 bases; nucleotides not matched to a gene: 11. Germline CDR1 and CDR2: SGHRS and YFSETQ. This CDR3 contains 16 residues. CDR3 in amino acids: CASSPLVDRGLETQYF. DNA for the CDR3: TGCGCCAGCAGCCCCCTCGTGGACAGGGGCTTAGAGACCCAGTACTTC.

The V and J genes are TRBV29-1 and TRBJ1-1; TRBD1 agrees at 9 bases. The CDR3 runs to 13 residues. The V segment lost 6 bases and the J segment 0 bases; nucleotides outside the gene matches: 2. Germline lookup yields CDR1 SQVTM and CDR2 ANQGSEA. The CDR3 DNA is TGCAGCGTCACAGGGGGCTTGAACACTGAAGCTTTCTTT. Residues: CSVTGGLNTEAFF.

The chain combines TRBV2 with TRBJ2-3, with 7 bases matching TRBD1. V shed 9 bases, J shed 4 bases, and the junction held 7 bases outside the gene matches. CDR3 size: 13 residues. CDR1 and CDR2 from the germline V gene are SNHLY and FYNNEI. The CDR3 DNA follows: TGTGCCAGGACCTCCAGGGGGTCAGATACGCAGTATTTT. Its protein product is CARTSRGSDTQYF. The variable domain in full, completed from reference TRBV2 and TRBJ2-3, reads EPEVTQTPSHQVTQMGQEVILRCVPISNHLYFYWYRQILGQKVEFLVSFYNNEISEKSEIFDDQFSVERPDGSNFTLKIRSTKLEDSAMYFCARTSRGSDTQYFGPGTRLTVL.

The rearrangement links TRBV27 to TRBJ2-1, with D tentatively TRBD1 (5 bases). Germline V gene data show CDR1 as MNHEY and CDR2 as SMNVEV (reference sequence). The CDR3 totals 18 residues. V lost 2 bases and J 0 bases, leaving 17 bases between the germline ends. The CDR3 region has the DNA TGTGCCAGCAGTTTAAAGCCCCCACAGGCCAGCTCCTACAATGAGCAGTTCTTC. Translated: CASSLKPPQASSYNEQFF.

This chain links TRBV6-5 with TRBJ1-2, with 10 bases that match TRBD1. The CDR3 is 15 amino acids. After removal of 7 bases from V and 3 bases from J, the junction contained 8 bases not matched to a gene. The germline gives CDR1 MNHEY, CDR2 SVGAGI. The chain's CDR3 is CASNGGQGVYYGYTF. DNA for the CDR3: TGTGCCAGCAACGGAGGACAGGGGGTATACTATGGCTACACCTTC.

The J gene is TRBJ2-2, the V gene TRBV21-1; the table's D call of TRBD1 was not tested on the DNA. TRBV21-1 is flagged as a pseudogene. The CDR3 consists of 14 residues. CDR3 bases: TGTGCCAGCAGCAAAGGGGACAGTTCCGGGGAGCTGTTTTTT. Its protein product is CASSKGDSSGELFF.

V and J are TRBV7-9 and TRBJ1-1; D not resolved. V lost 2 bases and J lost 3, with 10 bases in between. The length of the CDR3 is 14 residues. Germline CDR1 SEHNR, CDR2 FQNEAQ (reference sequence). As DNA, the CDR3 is TGTGCCAGCAGCTTAACGGGAAGTGACACTGAAGCTTTCTTT. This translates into CASSLTGSDTEAFF.

The CDR3 DNA sequence: TGTGCCAGCAGCGTAGAGAGCGGTAATTCACCCCTCCACTTT. Protein: CASSVESGNSPLHF. This chain links TRBV9 with TRBJ1-6; D is unclear. The CDR3 totals 14 residues. Germline loops: CDR1 SGDLS, CDR2 YYNGEE. Trimming cost V 0 bases and J 6 bases, with 7 bases left between them. Variable domain in full (rest from reference TRBV9 and TRBJ1-6): DSGVTQTPKHLITATGQRVTLRCSPRSGDLSVYWYQQSLDQGLQFLIQYYNGEERAKGNILERFSAQQFPDLHSELNLSSLELGDSALYFCASSVESGNSPLHFGNGTRLTVT.

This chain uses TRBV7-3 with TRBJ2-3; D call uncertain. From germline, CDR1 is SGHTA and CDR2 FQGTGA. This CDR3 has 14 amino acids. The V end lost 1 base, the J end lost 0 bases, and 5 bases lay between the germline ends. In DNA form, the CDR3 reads TGTGCCAGCAGCTTAAGGGCCAGCACAGATACGCAGTATTTT. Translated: CASSLRASTDTQYF.

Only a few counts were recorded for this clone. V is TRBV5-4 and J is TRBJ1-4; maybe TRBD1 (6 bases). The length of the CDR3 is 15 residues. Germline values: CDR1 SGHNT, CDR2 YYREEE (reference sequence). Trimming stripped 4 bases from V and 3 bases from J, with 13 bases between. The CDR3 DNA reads TGTGCCAGCAGCCCCGGGGGGGCGGCTAATGAAAAACTGTTTTTT. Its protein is CASSPGGAANEKLFF.

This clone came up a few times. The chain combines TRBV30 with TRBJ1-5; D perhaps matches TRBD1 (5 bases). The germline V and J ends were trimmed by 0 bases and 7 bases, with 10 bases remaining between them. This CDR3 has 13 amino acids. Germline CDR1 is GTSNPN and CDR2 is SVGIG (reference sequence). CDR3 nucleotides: TGTGCCTGGAGTGTGGGGGGTCGACAGCCCCAGCATTTT. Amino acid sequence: CAWSVGGRQPQHF.

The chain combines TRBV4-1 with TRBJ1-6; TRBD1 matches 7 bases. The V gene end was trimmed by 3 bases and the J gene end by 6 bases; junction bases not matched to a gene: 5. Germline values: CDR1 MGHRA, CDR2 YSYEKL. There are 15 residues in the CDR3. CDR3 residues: CASSHPGQINSPLHF. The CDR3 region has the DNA TGCGCCAGCAGCCACCCGGGACAGATTAATTCACCCCTCCACTTT.

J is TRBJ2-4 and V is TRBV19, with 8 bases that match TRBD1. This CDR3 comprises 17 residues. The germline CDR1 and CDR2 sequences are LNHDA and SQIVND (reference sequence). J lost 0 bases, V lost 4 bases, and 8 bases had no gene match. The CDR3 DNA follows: TGTGCCAGTAGTAGACCGGGACAGGCCTTAGCCAAAAACATTCAGTACTTC. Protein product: CASSRPGQALAKNIQYF.